Described below is a single T cell receptor beta chain sequence and its context. The V gene's germline CDR1 is SGHRS and CDR2 YFSETQ. The CDR3 has 12 residues. V dropped 0 bases and J dropped 10; count of bases not matched to a gene: 1. Source study methods: Without quality scores, immunoSEQ junctional reads could not be filtered like full-length reads. Clones were read by immunoSEQ multiplex PCR, and TCRdb kept only the in-frame ones, dropping some. The V and J calls and the clone size are those of that table, but D and trimming were determined from the DNA. This sample yields 520,000 or so clones, of which approximately 85% are seen a single time; 10% to 15% belongs to the top ten. This sample is drawn from a study of shared clonotypes between healthy human individuals.

The source material was PBMCs. The clonotype comes from a woman aged 35 to 49 in good health. Some clones in this sample may be carry-over from other donors' samples. The V gene is TRBV5-1, the J gene TRBJ2-1; TRBD1 aligns across 7 bases. CDR3 nucleotides: TGCGCCAGCAGCTTGGCGGACAGGGAGCAGTTCTTC. Protein product: CASSLADREQFF.